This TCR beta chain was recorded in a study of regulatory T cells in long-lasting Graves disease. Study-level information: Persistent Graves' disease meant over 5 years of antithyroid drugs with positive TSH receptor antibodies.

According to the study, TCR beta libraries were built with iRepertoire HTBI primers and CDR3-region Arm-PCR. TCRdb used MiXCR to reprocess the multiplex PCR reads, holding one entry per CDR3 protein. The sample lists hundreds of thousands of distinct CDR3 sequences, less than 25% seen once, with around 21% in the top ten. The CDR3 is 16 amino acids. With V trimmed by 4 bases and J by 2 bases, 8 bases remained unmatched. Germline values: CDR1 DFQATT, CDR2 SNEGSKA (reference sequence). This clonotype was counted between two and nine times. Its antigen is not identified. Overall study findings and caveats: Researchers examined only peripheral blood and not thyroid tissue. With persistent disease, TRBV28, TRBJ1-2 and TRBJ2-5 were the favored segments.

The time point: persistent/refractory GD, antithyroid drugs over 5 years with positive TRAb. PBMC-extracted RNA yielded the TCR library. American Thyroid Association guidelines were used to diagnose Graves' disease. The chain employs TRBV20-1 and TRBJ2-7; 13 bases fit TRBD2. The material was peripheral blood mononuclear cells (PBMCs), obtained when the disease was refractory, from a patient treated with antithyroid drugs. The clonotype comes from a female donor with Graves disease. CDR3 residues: CSATASGLAGAYEQYF. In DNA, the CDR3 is TGCAGTGCTACCGCCTCAGGACTAGCGGGGGCCTACGAGCAGTACTTC.